These 8 T cell receptor beta chains were sequenced from one sample in a study of OX40 agonist ivuxolimab in advanced cancers. Measured with immunoSEQ multiplex PCR; TCRdb has only the in-frame clones, and not every one. Counted here are more than 35,000 clones, over 60% occurring once; the ten biggest clones make up 7.5% to 10%. Sequences were derived from CD4+ or CD8+ T cells sorted from blood, sampled in a trial of the OX40 agonist ivuxolimab. Every receptor here comes from an adult with an advanced solid tumor such as melanoma, head and neck, liver or kidney cancer.

The chain has TRBV6-5 and TRBJ1-1; D remains unclear. Germline CDR1 is MNHEY and CDR2 is SVGAGI. Trimming left V 4 bases short and J 3 bases short, with 9 bases between. CDR3 length equals 13 residues. The CDR3 loop is CASSSYVDTEAFF. In nucleotides, the CDR3 is TGTGCCAGCAGTTCCTACGTTGACACTGAAGCTTTCTTT.

V gene TRBV6-6 combines with J gene TRBJ2-5, with D perhaps TRBD1 (6 bases). CDR1 and CDR2 from the germline V gene are MNHNY and SVGAGI (reference sequence). The CDR3 totals 16 residues. Trimming cost V 5 bases and J 10 bases, with 26 bases left between them. The CDR3 DNA reads TGTGCCAGCAGTAACGCCGGGACCATCCGAGGGGGTGACCAGTACTTC. It codes for CASSNAGTIRGGDQYF.

The rearrangement links TRBV4-1 to TRBJ2-7, with TRBD2 as a possible D gene (7 bases). The ends were cut back, 1 base at V and 2 bases at J, with 12 bases in the middle. CDR3 length: 15 amino acids. Germline CDR1 reads MGHRA; CDR2 reads YSYEKL. The chain's CDR3 is CASSQGGGAPYEQYF. CDR3 in DNA: TGCGCCAGCAGCCAAGGAGGGGGGGCTCCCTACGAGCAGTACTTC.

The chain recombines TRBV28 with TRBJ2-5; 9 bases agree with TRBD2. With V trimmed by 3 bases and J by 5 bases, 4 bases remained unmatched. Per germline, CDR1 MDHEN and CDR2 SYDVKM. This CDR3 contains 14 residues. The DNA of the CDR3 is TGTGCCAGCAGTTTGAGCGGGAGGTGGGAGACCCAGTACTTC. It codes for CASSLSGRWETQYF.

The chain has TRBV19 and TRBJ2-7; D unclear. V was pared by 3 bases and J by 9 bases, with 15 bases between. Germline lookup yields CDR1 LNHDA and CDR2 SQIVND (reference sequence). This CDR3 has 13 residues. The CDR3 is CASSISGQSVQYF. CDR3 bases: TGTGCCAGTAGTATCTCCGGGCAGTCGGTGCAGTACTTC.

The chain joins TRBV9 to TRBJ2-2, with 7 bases aligning to TRBD2. The CDR3 contains 13 residues. The V segment lost 1 base and the J segment 10 bases; nucleotides outside the gene matches: 4. Germline CDR1 reads SGDLS; CDR2 reads YYNGEE. This CDR3 reads CASSVSGAEELFF. Written as DNA, the CDR3 is TGTGCCAGCAGCGTAAGCGGGGCTGAGGAGCTGTTTTTT. The full variable domain, completed using reference TRBV9 and TRBJ2-2, is DSGVTQTPKHLITATGQRVTLRCSPRSGDLSVYWYQQSLDQGLQFLIQYYNGEERAKGNILERFSAQQFPDLHSELNLSSLELGDSALYFCASSVSGAEELFFGEGSRLTVL.

The chain combines TRBV6-5 with TRBJ2-2, with D possibly TRBD2 on 6 matching bases. The CDR3 covers 13 residues. Germline CDR1 is MNHEY and CDR2 is SVGAGI. V lost 6 bases and J 5 bases, leaving 10 bases between the germline ends. CDR3 loop: CASSRRATGELFF. As DNA, the CDR3 is TGTGCCAGCAGCCGGAGGGCGACCGGGGAGCTGTTTTTT.

This chain connects TRBV10-2 to TRBJ1-6; D perhaps matches TRBD1 (5 bases). Germline V gene lookup returns CDR1 WSHSY and CDR2 SAAADI. CDR3 length: 14 residues. V was cut by 2 bases and J by 9 bases, with 11 bases left in between. This chain's CDR3 is CASSEGTLISPLHF. The CDR3 nucleotides are TGCGCCAGCAGTGAGGGGACTCTAATTTCACCCCTCCACTTT.